This paragraph reports one T cell receptor beta chain. Its specificity is not known. There are 15 residues in the CDR3. The germline CDR1 and CDR2 sequences are MNHNS and SASEGT. V dropped 7 bases and J dropped 2; count of bases not matched to a gene: 10. Partitioning of CD4+ cells yielded a CD45RA+ naive subset and a CD45RA-negative memory subset. The sample is drawn from a study of shared clonotypes between healthy human individuals. Study-level points and caveats: When naive CD4 clonotypes were compared across several donors, about 4.8% were shared.

Using immunoSEQ multiplex PCR, the repertoire was profiled, and TCRdb retains in-frame clones only, with some absent. The sample records 800,000 to 1,200,000 clones, 75% to 80% being singletons. The rearrangement uses TRBV6-1 and TRBJ2-7, with TRBD1 identical over 8 bases. Sequencing was performed on memory CD4+ T cells from PBMCs. The subset: CD45RA-negative fraction. The receptor comes from a man in his late teens or twenties in good health. Some clones in this sample may be carry-over from other donors' samples. The chain's CDR3 is CASNPGRDRPYEQYF. The CDR3 coding sequence is TGTGCCAGCAACCCCGGGCGGGACAGGCCCTACGAGCAGTACTTC.